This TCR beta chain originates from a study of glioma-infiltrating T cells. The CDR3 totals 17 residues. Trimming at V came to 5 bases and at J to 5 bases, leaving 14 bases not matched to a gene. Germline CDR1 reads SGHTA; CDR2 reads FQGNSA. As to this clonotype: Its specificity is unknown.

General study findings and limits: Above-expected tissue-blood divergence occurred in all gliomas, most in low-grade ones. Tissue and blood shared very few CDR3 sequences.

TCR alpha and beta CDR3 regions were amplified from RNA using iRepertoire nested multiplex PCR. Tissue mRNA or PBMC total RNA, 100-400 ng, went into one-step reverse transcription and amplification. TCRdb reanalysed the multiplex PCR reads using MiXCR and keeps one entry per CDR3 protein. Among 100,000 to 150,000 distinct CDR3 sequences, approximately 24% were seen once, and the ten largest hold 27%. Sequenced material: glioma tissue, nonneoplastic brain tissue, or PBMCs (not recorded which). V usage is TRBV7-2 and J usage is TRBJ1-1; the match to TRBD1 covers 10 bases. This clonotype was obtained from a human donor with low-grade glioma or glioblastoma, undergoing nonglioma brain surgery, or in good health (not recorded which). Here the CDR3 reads CASSLRQGARSGTEAFF. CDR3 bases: TGTGCCAGCAGCCTTCGACAGGGGGCGCGATCCGGGACTGAAGCTTTCTTT. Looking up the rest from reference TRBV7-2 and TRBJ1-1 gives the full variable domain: GAGVSQSPSNKVTEKGKDVELRCDPISGHTALYWYRQSLGQGLEFLIYFQGNSAPDKSGLPSDRFSAERTGGSVSTLTIQRTQQEDSAVYLCASSLRQGARSGTEAFFGQGTRLTVV.